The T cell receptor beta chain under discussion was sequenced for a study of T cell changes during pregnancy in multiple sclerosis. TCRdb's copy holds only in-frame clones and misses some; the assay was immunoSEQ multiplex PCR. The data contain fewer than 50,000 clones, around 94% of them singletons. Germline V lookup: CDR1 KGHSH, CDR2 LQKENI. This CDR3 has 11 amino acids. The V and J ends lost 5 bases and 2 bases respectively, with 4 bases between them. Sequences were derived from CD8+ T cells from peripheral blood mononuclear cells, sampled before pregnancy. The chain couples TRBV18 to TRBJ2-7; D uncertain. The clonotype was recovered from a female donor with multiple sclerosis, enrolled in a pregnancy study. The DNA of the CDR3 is TGTGCCAGCTCATCAACCTACGAGCAGTACTTC. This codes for CASSSTYEQYF.